This T cell receptor (beta chain) was captured in a study of blood T cell repertoires in COVID-19. Study background: Donors in the United States, Italy and Spain gave samples during acute or convalescent COVID-19. Nucleic acid was either cDNA or gDNA, and it came from T cells, B-cell-depleted T cells, or PBMCs.

In the study's own analysis: Reference gene primers were amplified, and this amplification served to estimate nucleated cell counts. Clones were read by immunoSEQ multiplex PCR, and TCRdb kept only the in-frame ones, dropping some. For V, J and clone size, that table is used; D and trimming come from the DNA. The table shows some 150,000 clones, with about 85% occurring only once. In germline, CDR1 is SGHRS, CDR2 YFSETQ. J lost 4 bases, V lost 7 bases, and 7 bases had no gene match. The CDR3 has 14 residues. Specimen: peripheral blood. This chain joins TRBV5-1 and TRBJ2-2; 7 bases map to TRBD1. The source of this sequence is a woman aged 70-85 years with acute or convalescent COVID-19. CDR3 in amino acids: CASDRTGVTGELFF. CDR3 nucleotide sequence: TGCGCCAGCGACCGCACAGGGGTCACCGGGGAGCTGTTTTTT.